These T cell receptor beta chains were read from a single sample in a study of T cell clonotyping in hematopoietic cell transplantation. Libraries were prepared by immunoSEQ multiplex PCR; TCRdb keeps only in-frame clonotypes and omits some of them. The sample lists 60,000 to 75,000 clones; around 94% were seen once. Sequenced sample: peripheral blood mononuclear cells. The receptors stem from a man in his fifties in good health. Some clones in this sample may be carry-over from other donors' samples. CDR3s include the opening cysteine and the closing phenylalanine or tryptophan. D genes are given only for firm matches. Rows may omit the clone size; those that give it use once, few, many or a size class.

TRBD1	TRBV5-1	TRBJ2-3	NA	13	TGCGCCACCAGGGACAGGGAGGCGGATACGCAGTATTTT	CATRDREADTQYF
TRBD1	TRBV2	TRBJ2-7	once	16	TGTGCCAGCAGGGCGCCGGGACAGGGGAGCTCCTACGAGCAGTACTTC	CASRAPGQGSSYEQYF
TRBD1	TRBV19	TRBJ1-2	NA	14	TGTGCCAGTAGGACATTCGACAGGGCCTATGGCTACACCTTC	CASRTFDRAYGYTF
NA	TRBV7-2	TRBJ2-5	NA	16	TGTGCCAGCAGCTCGACCTCTAGTGCAGTTGCGGAGACCCAGTACTTC	CASSSTSSAVAETQYF
NA	TRBV7-6	TRBJ1-1	NA	13	TGTGCCAGCAGTTTGGGACCGGCCACTGAAGCTTTCTTT	CASSLGPATEAFF
TRBD2	TRBV29-1	TRBJ2-5	NA	12	TGCAGCGTGGGAGGGGCGCTGGAGGCCCAGTACTTC	CSVGGALEAQYF
NA	TRBV27	TRBJ1-2	NA	13	TGTGCCAGCAGTTTCATCGGGGGCTATGGCTACACCTTC	CASSFIGGYGYTF
TRBD1	TRBV2	TRBJ1-1	NA	13	TGTGCCACCCAGACAGGGGGATACACTGAAGCTTTCTTT	CATQTGGYTEAFF
NA	TRBV7-8	TRBJ2-5	NA	11	TGTGCCAGCAGCTTACAAGAGACCCAGTACTTC	CASSLQETQYF
TRBD1	TRBV5-1	TRBJ1-6	NA	14	TGCGCCAGCAGCTCAAGGGACAGGGATTCACCCCTCCACTTT	CASSSRDRDSPLHF
NA	TRBV4-2	TRBJ2-3	NA	15	TGTGCCAGCAGCCAAGCGGGGGGCCGGCTAGATACGCAGTATTTT	CASSQAGGRLDTQYF
TRBD1	TRBV5-1	TRBJ1-2	once	14	TGCGCCAGCAGCCAGGGGACAGGAAACTATGGCTACACCTTC	CASSQGTGNYGYTF
TRBD1	TRBV2	TRBJ1-2	NA	15	TGTGCCAGCAGTGAGGGGTTGCAGGGGGCGCCTGGCTACACCTTC	CASSEGLQGAPGYTF
NA	TRBV5-4	TRBJ2-7	NA	17	TGTGCCAGCAGCCGATGGGGCGGGGGGACAGGCGTGGGGGAGCAGTACTTC	CASSRWGGGTGVGEQYF
NA	TRBV4-1	TRBJ1-3	NA	16	TGCGCCAGCAGCCAAGCGGAGGCGTCCTCTGGAAACACCATATATTTT	CASSQAEASSGNTIYF
NA	TRBV5-4	TRBJ1-4	NA	14	TGTGCCAGCAGCTTGGGCCTAACTAATGAAAAACTGTTTTTT	CASSLGLTNEKLFF
NA	TRBV28	TRBJ2-7	NA	15	TGTGCCAGCAGTTTGACGGGTATCCCGACCTACGAGCAGTACTTC	CASSLTGIPTYEQYF
NA	TRBV18	TRBJ1-5	NA	12	TGTGCCAGCTCACATTCGGGTCAGCCCCAGCATTTT	CASSHSGQPQHF
NA	TRBV20-1	TRBJ2-7	NA	11	TGCAGTGCCCCAAGAGCCTACGAGCAGTACTTC	CSAPRAYEQYF
NA	TRBV2	TRBJ2-7	once	12	TGTGCCAGCTGTAGTGCCCCCAGCGAGCAGTACTTC	CASCSAPSEQYF
NA	TRBV7-2	TRBJ2-3	NA	13	TGTGCCAGCACGGACCACAACACAGATACGCAGTATTTT	CASTDHNTDTQYF
NA	TRBV6-6	TRBJ1-5	NA	16	TGTGCCAGCAGTTACGGGGGGGCTGGGGGCAATCAGCCCCAGCATTTT	CASSYGGAGGNQPQHF
TRBD1	TRBV30	TRBJ2-7	NA	17	TGTGCCTGGAGTTATTTGGCGACAGGGTTAGTTTCTTACGAGCAGTACTTC	CAWSYLATGLVSYEQYF
NA	TRBV6-6	TRBJ2-7	NA	12	TGTGCCAGCAACGACAATCCCTACGAGCAGTACTTC	CASNDNPYEQYF
NA	TRBV6-1	TRBJ1-5	NA	15	TGTGCCAGCACCGCGGGACATCTACTCAATCAGCCCCAGCATTTT	CASTAGHLLNQPQHF